These T cell receptor beta chains were read from a single sample in a study of T cells expressing NK-cell markers. From its re-call of the 5' RACE reads, TCRdb lists each CDR3 protein once, without DNA. The sample table includes about 460,000 distinct CDR3 sequences. Sequencing was performed on blood T cells: a sorted CD56 or NKG2C T cell subset, CD4+ or CD8+ T cells, or bulk PBMC T cells (not recorded which). These receptors originate from a woman aged 50 to 65 in good health. CDR3s include the opening cysteine and the closing phenylalanine or tryptophan. Each record gives: J gene, V gene, CDR3 protein.

TRBJ2-1	TRBV29-1	CSVDPRDSNEQFF
TRBJ1-6	TRBV12-3/TRBV12-4	CASSQSSSPLHF
TRBJ2-3	TRBV7-8	CASSLGLRNTDTQYF
TRBJ2-3	TRBV29-1	CSVEGKPPTDTQYF
TRBJ2-3	TRBV7-3	CASSAGTSGSGWLTDTQYF
TRBJ1-2	TRBV28	CASTFEGYGYTF
TRBJ2-1	TRBV6-5	CATTQWDRSNEQFF
TRBJ1-5	TRBV29-1	CSARDGGNQPQHF
TRBJ2-3	TRBV30	CAWEGLAGGSYTDTQYF
TRBJ2-1	TRBV12-3/TRBV12-4	CASSFPGLAGTKQFF
TRBJ2-1	TRBV24-1	CATSDLNAPPGEQFF
TRBJ2-4	TRBV5-1	CASSGGLRENIQYF
TRBJ2-5	TRBV7-9	CASSVWTGTKETQYF
TRBJ2-5	TRBV12-3/TRBV12-4	CASSFRSVQETQYF
TRBJ2-2	TRBV10-3	CAIRILAGVGTGELFF
TRBJ2-2	TRBV4-1	CASSPSWLVNTGELFF
TRBJ2-1	TRBV19	CASSTPTSGRTEQFF
TRBJ2-2	TRBV12-3/TRBV12-4	CASSLVTVVGMTGELFF
TRBJ2-1	TRBV29-1	CSVGGTSGNEQFF
TRBJ2-1	TRBV7-9	CASRFTLRTGLEQFF
TRBJ1-1	TRBV11-3	CAIQESILDTEAFF
TRBJ2-2	TRBV7-7	CASSLEEGPGELFF
TRBJ2-7	TRBV28	CASKIDSSYEQYF
TRBJ1-5	TRBV15	CATSRGQDHQPQHF
TRBJ2-3	TRBV5-1	CASLPGPSGDTQYF
TRBJ1-5	TRBV2	CASSGAETSNQPQHF
TRBJ2-3	TRBV20-1	CSARPLRSDTDTQYF
TRBJ2-4	TRBV12-3/TRBV12-4	CASSLIGTRGKNIQYF
TRBJ2-1	TRBV15	CATSRGVAGGYNEQFF
TRBJ2-7	TRBV28	CASSLAQGYYEQYF
TRBJ2-1	TRBV3-1	CASSQGMKSPYNEQFF
TRBJ2-5	TRBV12-3/TRBV12-4	CASSRQDRETQYF
TRBJ2-1	TRBV12-3/TRBV12-4	CASSLFTGDNEQFF
TRBJ1-5	TRBV9	CASSAGQGNNQPQHF
TRBJ2-3	TRBV12-3/TRBV12-4	CASSLAPRTRVDF
TRBJ1-4	TRBV20-1	CSASITNEKLFF
TRBJ2-1	TRBV20-1	CSASGAGRIRYNEQFF
TRBJ2-1	TRBV3-1	CASSQEGRGWEQFF
TRBJ1-5	TRBV6-6	CASSYSSAGDNQPQHF
TRBJ1-5	TRBV3-1	CASSPGVGSNQPQHF
TRBJ1-1	TRBV6-5	CASTGLGRGGTEAFF
TRBJ2-1	TRBV7-9	CSSSPGTLAGPYNEQFF
TRBJ2-3	TRBV7-2	CASSSELVWGTDTQYF
TRBJ2-5	TRBV20-1	CSASSGGSETWGTQYF
TRBJ2-5	TRBV3-1	CASSQTTTSQETQYF
TRBJ1-4	TRBV5-1	CASRRTGDEKLFF
TRBJ1-4	TRBV6-6	CASSFTGVTNEKLFF
TRBJ2-4	TRBV10-1	CASSESGAKNIQYF
TRBJ1-4	TRBV5-1	CASSLTTAPNEKLFF